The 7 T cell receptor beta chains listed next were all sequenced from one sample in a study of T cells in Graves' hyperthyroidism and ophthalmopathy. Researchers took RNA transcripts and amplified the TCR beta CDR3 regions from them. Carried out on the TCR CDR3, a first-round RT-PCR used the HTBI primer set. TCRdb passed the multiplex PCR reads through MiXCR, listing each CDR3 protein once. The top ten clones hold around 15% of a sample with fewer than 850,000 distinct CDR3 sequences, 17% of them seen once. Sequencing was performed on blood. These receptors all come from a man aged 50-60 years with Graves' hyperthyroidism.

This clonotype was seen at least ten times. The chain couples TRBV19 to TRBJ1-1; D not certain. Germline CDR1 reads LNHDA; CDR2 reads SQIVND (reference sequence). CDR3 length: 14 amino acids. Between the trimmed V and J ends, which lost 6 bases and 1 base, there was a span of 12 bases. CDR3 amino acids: CASSKIFKNTEAFF. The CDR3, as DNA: TGTGCCAGTAGCAAGATTTTTAAGAACACTGAAGCTTTCTTT.

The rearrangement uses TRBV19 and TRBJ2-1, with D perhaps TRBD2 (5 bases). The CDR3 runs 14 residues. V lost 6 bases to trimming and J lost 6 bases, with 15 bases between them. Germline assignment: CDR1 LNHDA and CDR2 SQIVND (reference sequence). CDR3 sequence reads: CASSIMGDSNEQFF. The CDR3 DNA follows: TGTGCCAGTAGCATCATGGGAGACTCCAATGAGCAGTTCTTC.

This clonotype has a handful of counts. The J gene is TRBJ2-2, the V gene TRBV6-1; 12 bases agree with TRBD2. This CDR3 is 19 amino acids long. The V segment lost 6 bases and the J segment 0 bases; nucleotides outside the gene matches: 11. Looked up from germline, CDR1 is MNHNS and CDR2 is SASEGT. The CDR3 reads CASSAGLAGSPANTGELFF. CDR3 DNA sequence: TGTGCCAGCAGCGCAGGACTAGCGGGGTCCCCCGCGAACACCGGGGAGCTGTTTTTT.

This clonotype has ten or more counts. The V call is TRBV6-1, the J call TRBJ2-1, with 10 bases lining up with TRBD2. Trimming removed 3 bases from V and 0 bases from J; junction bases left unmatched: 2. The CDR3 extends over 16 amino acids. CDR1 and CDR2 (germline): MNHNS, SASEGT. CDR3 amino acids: CASSDWTSGSYNEQFF. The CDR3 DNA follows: TGTGCCAGCAGTGACTGGACTAGCGGCTCCTACAATGAGCAGTTCTTC.

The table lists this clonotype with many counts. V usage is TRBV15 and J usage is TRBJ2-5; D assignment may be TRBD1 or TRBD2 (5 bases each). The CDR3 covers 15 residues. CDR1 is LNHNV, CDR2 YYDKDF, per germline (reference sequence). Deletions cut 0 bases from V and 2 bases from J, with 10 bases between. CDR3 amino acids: CATSRDGGPQETQYF. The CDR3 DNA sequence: TGTGCCACCAGCAGAGATGGGGGACCTCAAGAGACCCAGTACTTC.

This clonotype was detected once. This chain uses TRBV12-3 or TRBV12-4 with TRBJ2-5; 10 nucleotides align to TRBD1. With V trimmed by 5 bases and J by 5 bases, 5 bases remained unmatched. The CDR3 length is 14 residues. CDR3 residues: CASSPGTGAETQYF. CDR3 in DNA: TGTGCCAGCAGTCCCGGGACAGGGGCGGAGACCCAGTACTTC.

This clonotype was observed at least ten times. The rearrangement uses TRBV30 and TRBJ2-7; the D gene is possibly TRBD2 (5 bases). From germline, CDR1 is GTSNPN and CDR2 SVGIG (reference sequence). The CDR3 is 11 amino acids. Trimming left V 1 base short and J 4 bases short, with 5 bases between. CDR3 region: CAWSAGYEQYF. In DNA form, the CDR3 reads TGTGCCTGGAGTGCGGGATACGAGCAGTACTTC. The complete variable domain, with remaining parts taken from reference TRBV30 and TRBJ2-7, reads SQTIHQWPATLVQPVGSPLSLECTVEGTSNPNLYWYRQAAGRGLQLLFYSVGIGQISSEVPQNLSASRPQDRQFILSSKKLLLSDSGFYLCAWSAGYEQYFGPGTRLTVT.